Sequencing of this T cell receptor beta chain was carried out in a study of early T cells in non-severe SARS-CoV-2 infection. Study-wide points: Anti-spike CD8 responses were favored in VDJdb matching, and private and CD4 specificities were missed.

This clonotype came up many times. Its target is unknown. The J segment lost 4 bases and the V segment lost 0 bases, leaving 7 bases of the junction unmatched. CDR1 and CDR2 (germline): SQVTM, ANQGSEA. The length of the CDR3 is 15 residues. TCRdb re-called the 5' RACE reads with MiXCR, one entry per CDR3 protein. Here the sample spans more than 65,000 distinct CDR3 sequences, about 4.6% being singletons. The starting material was whole blood, obtained at baseline. The sequence derives from an adult who was a healthcare worker with PCR-confirmed SARS-CoV-2 infection or an uninfected control (not recorded which). The donor label of this sample is uncertain. The V and J genes are TRBV29-1 and TRBJ2-3; 7 bases are shared with TRBD1. CDR3 coding DNA: TGCAGCGTTGAAGAGAAGGCACAGGGGTCAGATACGCAGTATTTT. Its protein is CSVEEKAQGSDTQYF.